The clone carrying this T cell receptor (beta chain) showed up many times. What it binds is not known. These data come from a study of T cells in Graves' hyperthyroidism and ophthalmopathy. Study conclusions and caveats: Model predictions of ophthalmopathy came a median roughly 6.4 months before onset. Blood samples included most of the expanded thyroid clonotypes exceeding 0.001.

Germline V gene data show CDR1 as SNHLY and CDR2 as FYNNEI. The CDR3 is 14 residues long. Trimming left V 6 bases short and J 1 base short, with 13 bases between. There were TCR beta CDR3 regions amplified from RNA transcripts. With the HTBI primer set, the TCR CDR3 went through a first round of RT-PCR. In TCRdb, the multiplex PCR reads were re-called with MiXCR into one record per CDR3 protein. The sample has about 400,000 distinct CDR3 sequences, 20% to 25% seen once; the top ten hold more than 60%. Input material: blood. The J gene is TRBJ2-7, the V gene TRBV2, with D uncertain. The TCR was taken from a man aged 45-65 years with Graves' hyperthyroidism. The CDR3 sequence is CASSPTLISYEQYF. As DNA, the CDR3 is TGTGCCAGCAGCCCCACCCTAATATCCTACGAGCAGTACTTC.